This T cell receptor (beta chain) was sequenced for a study of blood T cells in healthy people across ages. As for the study in general: Capture via template switching afforded approximately one barcoded beta molecule per two T cells. Notes on the study in general: Using unsorted PBMCs precluded a conclusive naive versus antigen-experienced comparison.

Every donor contributed about 10 milliliters of peripheral blood by blood draw. With regard to this clonotype: Its cognate antigen is unknown.

Using a J-beta primer mix together with a sample-barcoded 5' primer, a second PCR was run for roughly 6 to 12 cycles. From the 5' RACE reads, TCRdb called clonotypes with MiXCR, one entry per CDR3 protein. This sample yields about 1 million distinct CDR3 sequences, of which approximately 26% are seen a single time; approximately 0.79% belongs to the top ten. This CDR3 comprises 14 residues. Germline CDR1 and CDR2: SGDLS and YYNGEE. This sample was shared with a second study, whose subject was T cells of mothers and their children.

The TCR comes from a girl aged 2 to 9 in good health. The J gene is TRBJ2-5, the V gene TRBV9; 10 bases are a match to TRBD2. The J call may be mistaken, given a closer DNA end match to TRBJ2-1. The sequencing input was blood. CDR3: CASGASGSPGEQFF. In DNA, the CDR3 is TGTGCCAGCGGGGCTAGCGGGAGTCCAGGAGAGCAGTTCTTC.